Below, 3 T cell receptor beta chains from the same sample are listed, as sequenced in a study of shared clonotypes between healthy human individuals. Clones were read by immunoSEQ multiplex PCR, and TCRdb kept only the in-frame ones, dropping some. The data contain over a million clones, approximately 97% of them singletons. Source material: naive CD4+ T cells sorted from blood. Subset in this sample: CD45RA+ positively selected. The receptors were sampled from a young man in good health.

This rearrangement joins TRBV2 to TRBJ2-3; no clear D gene. This CDR3 region has 15 residues. The V end lost 3 bases, the J end lost 2 bases, and 12 bases lay between the germline ends. Germline assignment: CDR1 SNHLY and CDR2 FYNNEI. The DNA of the CDR3 is TGTGCCAGCAGTGAGAACTGGGGATTCACAGATACGCAGTATTTT. Its protein is CASSENWGFTDTQYF. The whole variable domain, remainder taken from reference TRBV2 and TRBJ2-3, is EPEVTQTPSHQVTQMGQEVILRCVPISNHLYFYWYRQILGQKVEFLVSFYNNEISEKSEIFDDQFSVERPDGSNFTLKIRSTKLEDSAMYFCASSENWGFTDTQYFGPGTRLTVL.

The V call is TRBV2, the J call TRBJ2-1; 12 bases match TRBD1. V was pared by 7 bases and J by 8 bases, with 6 bases of the junction left unmatched. CDR1 is SNHLY, CDR2 FYNNEI, per germline. CDR3 length equals 14 residues. The CDR3 spells CASMGTGGFDEQFF. DNA of the CDR3: TGTGCCAGCATGGGGACAGGGGGCTTCGATGAGCAGTTCTTC.

This chain links TRBV7-9 with TRBJ2-7; 12 bases fit TRBD2. V was clipped by 3 bases and J by 2 bases; unmatched bases: 14. The length of the CDR3 is 19 residues. Germline CDR1 is SEHNR and CDR2 is FQNEAQ (reference sequence). The CDR3 reads CASSLPGTSGLRAPYEQYF. DNA of the CDR3: TGTGCCAGCAGCTTGCCCGGGACTAGCGGGCTGCGGGCCCCCTACGAGCAGTACTTC.